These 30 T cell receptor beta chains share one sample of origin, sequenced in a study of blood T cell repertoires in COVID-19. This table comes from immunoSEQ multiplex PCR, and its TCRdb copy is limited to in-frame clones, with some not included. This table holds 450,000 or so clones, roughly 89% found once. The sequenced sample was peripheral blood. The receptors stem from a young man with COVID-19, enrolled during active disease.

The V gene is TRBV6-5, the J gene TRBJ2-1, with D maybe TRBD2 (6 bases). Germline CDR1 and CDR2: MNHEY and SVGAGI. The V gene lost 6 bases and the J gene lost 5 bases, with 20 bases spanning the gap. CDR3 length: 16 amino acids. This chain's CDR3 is CASRYQGLRWNNEQFF. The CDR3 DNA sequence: TGTGCCAGCAGATACCAAGGACTACGATGGAACAATGAGCAGTTCTTC.

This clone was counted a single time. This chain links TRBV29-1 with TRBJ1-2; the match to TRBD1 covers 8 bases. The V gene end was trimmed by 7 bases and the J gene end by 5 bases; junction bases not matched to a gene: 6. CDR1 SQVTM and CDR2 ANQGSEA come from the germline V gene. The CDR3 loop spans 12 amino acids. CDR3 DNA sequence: TGCAGCGCCGAGGACAGGGAATATGGCTACACCTTC. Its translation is CSAEDREYGYTF.

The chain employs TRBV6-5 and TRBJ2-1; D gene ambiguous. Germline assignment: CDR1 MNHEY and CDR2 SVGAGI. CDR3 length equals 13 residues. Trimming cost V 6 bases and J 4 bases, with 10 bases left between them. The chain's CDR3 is CASRPTPYNEQFF. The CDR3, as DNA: TGTGCCAGCAGACCGACACCTTACAATGAGCAGTTCTTC.

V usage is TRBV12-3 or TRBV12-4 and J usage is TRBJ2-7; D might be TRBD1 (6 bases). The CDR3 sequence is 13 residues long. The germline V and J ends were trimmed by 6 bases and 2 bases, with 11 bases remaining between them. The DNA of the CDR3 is TGTGCCAGCAGGGTGGACAGACCCTACGAGCAGTACTTC. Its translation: CASRVDRPYEQYF.

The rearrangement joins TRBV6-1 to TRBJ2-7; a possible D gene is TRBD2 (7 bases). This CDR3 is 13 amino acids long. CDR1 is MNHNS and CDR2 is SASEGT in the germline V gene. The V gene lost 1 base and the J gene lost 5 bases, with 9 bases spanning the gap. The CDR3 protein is CASSEGGGHEQYF. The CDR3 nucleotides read TGTGCCAGCAGTGAAGGCGGGGGCCACGAGCAGTACTTC.

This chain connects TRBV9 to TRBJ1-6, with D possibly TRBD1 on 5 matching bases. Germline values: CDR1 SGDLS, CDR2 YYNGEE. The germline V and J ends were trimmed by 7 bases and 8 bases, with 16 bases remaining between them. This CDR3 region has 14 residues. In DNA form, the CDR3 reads TGTGCCAGCCAGGGCACCGGGCCGGATTCACCCCTCCACTTT. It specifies CASQGTGPDSPLHF.

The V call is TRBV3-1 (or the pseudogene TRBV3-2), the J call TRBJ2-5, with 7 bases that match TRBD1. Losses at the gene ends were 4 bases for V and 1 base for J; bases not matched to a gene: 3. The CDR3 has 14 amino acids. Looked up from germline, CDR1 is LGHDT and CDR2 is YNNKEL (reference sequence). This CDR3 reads CASSPRTGQETQYF. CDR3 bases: TGTGCCAGCAGCCCGCGGACAGGCCAAGAGACCCAGTACTTC.

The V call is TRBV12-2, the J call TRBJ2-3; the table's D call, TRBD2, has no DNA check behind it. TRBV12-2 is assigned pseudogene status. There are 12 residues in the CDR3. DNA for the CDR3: TGTGCAAGTCGCTTTCGGACAGATACGCAGTATTTT. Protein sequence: CASRFRTDTQYF.

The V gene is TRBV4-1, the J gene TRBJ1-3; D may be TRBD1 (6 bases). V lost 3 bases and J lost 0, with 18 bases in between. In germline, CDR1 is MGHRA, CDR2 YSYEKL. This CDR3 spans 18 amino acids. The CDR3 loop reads CASSQVIQGPSSGNTIYF. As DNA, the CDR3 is TGCGCCAGCAGCCAGGTGATCCAGGGGCCAAGCTCTGGAAACACCATATATTTT.

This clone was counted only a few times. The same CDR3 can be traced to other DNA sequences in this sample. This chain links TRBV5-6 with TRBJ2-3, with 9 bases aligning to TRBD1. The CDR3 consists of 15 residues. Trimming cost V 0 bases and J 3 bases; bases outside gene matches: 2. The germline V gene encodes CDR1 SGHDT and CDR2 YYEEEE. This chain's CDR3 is CASSLDRGLTDTQYF. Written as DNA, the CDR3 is TGTGCCAGCAGCTTGGACAGGGGGCTTACAGATACGCAGTATTTT.

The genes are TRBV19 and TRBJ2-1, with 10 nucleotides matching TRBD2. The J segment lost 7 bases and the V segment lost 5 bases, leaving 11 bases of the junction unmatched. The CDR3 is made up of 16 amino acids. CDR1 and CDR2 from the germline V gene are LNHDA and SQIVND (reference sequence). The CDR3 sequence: CASSAYGGLASNEQFF. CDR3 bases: TGTGCCAGTAGTGCCTACGGGGGACTAGCGAGTAATGAGCAGTTCTTC.

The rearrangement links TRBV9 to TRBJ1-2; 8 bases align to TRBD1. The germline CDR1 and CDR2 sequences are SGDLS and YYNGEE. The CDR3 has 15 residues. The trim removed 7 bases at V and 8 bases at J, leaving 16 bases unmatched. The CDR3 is CASRRTGQGSRGYTF. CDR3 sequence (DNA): TGTGCCAGCCGGCGTACCGGACAGGGCTCTCGAGGCTACACCTTC. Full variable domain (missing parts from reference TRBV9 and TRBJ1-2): DSGVTQTPKHLITATGQRVTLRCSPRSGDLSVYWYQQSLDQGLQFLIQYYNGEERAKGNILERFSAQQFPDLHSELNLSSLELGDSALYFCASRRTGQGSRGYTFGSGTRLTVV.

The CDR3 protein is CSAISGATQYF. The CDR3 DNA reads TGCAGTGCTATTAGCGGGGCGACCCAGTACTTC. The chain couples TRBV20-1 to TRBJ2-5, with 8 bases identical to TRBD2. The CDR3 totals 11 residues. Germline CDR1 reads DFQATT; CDR2 reads SNEGSKA (reference sequence). V shed 4 bases, J shed 7 bases, and the junction held 2 bases outside the gene matches.

As DNA, the CDR3 is TGTGCCAGCAGTTCGACAGGGGGCGGCAAAAACATTCAGTACTTC. Amino acid sequence: CASSSTGGGKNIQYF. The chain links TRBV6-5 to TRBJ2-4, with 10 bases that match TRBD1. Trimming took 4 bases from V and 3 from J; bases not matched to a gene: 3. Looked up from germline, CDR1 is MNHEY and CDR2 is SVGAGI. The CDR3 runs to 15 residues.

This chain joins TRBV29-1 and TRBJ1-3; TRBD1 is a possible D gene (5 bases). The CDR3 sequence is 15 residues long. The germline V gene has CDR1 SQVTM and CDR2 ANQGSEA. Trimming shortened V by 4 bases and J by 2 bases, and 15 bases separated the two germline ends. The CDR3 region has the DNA TGCAGCGTTGTCGGTGGATCAGGGACTGGAAACACCATATATTTT. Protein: CSVVGGSGTGNTIYF.

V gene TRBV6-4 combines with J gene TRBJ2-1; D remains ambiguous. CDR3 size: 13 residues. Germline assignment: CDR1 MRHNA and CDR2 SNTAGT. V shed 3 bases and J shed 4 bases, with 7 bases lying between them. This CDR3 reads CASSEHQYNEQFF. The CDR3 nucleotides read TGTGCCAGCAGTGAACACCAGTACAATGAGCAGTTCTTC.

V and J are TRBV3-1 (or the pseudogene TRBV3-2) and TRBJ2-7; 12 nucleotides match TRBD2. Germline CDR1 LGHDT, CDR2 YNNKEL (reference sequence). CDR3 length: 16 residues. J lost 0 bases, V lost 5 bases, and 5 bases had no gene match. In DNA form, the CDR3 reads TGTGCCAGCAGCAGACTAGCGGGGGTGAACTCCTACGAGCAGTACTTC. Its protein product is CASSRLAGVNSYEQYF.

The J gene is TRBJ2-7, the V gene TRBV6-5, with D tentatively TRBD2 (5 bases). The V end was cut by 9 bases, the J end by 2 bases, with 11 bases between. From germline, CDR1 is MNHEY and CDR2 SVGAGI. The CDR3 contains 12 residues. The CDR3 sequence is CASLSGTYEQYF. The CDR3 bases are TGTGCCAGTTTAAGCGGAACCTACGAGCAGTACTTC.

The DNA for the CDR3 is TGTGCCAGCAGTTCCTCAGGGGCCTACGAGCAGTACTTC. Translating it yields CASSSSGAYEQYF. The V call is TRBV5-4, the J call TRBJ2-7; tentative D call: TRBD1 (6 bases). Germline V CDR1 and CDR2: SGHNT, YYREEE (reference sequence). Trimming shortened V by 5 bases and J by 2 bases, and 11 bases separated the two germline ends. The CDR3 is made up of 13 amino acids.

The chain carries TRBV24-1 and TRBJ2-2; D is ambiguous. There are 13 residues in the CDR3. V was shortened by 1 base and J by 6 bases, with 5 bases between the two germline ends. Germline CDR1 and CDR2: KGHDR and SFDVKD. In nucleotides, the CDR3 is TGTGCCACCAGTGATTTAATCGCCGGGGAGCTGTTTTTT. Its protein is CATSDLIAGELFF.

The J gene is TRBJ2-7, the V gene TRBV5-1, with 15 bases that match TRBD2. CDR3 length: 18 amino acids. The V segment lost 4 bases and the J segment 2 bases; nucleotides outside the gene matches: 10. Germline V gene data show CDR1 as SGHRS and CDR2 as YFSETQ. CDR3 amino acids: CASSRRTSGRADPYEQYF. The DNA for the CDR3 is TGCGCCAGCAGCAGAAGGACTAGCGGGAGGGCCGACCCCTACGAGCAGTACTTC.

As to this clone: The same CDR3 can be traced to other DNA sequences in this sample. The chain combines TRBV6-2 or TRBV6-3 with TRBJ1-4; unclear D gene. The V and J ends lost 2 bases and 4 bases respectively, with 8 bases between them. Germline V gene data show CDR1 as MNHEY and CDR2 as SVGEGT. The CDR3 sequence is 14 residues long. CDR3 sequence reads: CASSYRGDNEKLFF. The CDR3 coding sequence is TGTGCCAGCAGTTACCGGGGAGATAATGAAAAACTGTTTTTT.

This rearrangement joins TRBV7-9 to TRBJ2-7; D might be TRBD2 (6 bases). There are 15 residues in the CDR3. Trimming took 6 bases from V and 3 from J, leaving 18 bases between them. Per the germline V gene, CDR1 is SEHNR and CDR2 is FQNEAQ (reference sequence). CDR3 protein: CASSEAPGTFYEQYF. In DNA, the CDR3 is TGTGCCAGCAGTGAGGCCCCAGGGACTTTCTACGAGCAGTACTTC. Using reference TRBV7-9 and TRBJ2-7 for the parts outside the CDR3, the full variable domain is DTGVSQNPRHKITKRGQNVTFRCDPISEHNRLYWYRQTLGQGPEFLTYFQNEAQLEKSRLLSDRFSAERPKGSFSTLEIQRTEQGDSAMYLCASSEAPGTFYEQYFGPGTRLTVT.

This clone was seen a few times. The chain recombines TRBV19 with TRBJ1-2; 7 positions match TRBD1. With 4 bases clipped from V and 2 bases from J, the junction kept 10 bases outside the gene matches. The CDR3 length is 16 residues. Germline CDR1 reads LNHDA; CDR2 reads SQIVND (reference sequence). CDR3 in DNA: TGTGCCAGTAGTAGACCCAATACAGGGGTCAACTATGGCTACACCTTC. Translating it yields CASSRPNTGVNYGYTF.

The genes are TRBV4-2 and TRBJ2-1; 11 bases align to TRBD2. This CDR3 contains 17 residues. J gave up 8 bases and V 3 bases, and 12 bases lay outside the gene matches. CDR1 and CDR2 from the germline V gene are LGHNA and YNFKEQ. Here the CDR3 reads CASSQALLAGEFDEQFF. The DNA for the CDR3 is TGTGCCAGCAGCCAGGCCCTACTAGCGGGAGAGTTCGATGAGCAGTTCTTC.

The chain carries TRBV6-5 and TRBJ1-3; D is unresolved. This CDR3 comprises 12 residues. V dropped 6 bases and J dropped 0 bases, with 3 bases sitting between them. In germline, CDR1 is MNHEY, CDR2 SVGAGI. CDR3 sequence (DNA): TGTGCCAGCAGACACTCTGGAAACACCATATATTTT. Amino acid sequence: CASRHSGNTIYF.

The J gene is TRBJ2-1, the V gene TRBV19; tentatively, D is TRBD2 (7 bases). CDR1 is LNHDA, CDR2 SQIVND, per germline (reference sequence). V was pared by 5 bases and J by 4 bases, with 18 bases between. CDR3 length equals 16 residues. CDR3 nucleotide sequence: TGTGCCAGTAGTCCCCCTGGACAGCGGGATTACAATGAGCAGTTCTTC. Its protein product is CASSPPGQRDYNEQFF.

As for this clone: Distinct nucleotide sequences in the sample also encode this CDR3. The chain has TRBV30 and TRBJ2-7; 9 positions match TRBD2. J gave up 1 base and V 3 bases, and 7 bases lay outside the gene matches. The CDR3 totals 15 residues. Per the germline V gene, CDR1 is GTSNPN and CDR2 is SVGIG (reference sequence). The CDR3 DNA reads TGTGCCTGGAGCTTTGGGCTAGCGGGGTCCTACGAGCAGTACTTC. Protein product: CAWSFGLAGSYEQYF.

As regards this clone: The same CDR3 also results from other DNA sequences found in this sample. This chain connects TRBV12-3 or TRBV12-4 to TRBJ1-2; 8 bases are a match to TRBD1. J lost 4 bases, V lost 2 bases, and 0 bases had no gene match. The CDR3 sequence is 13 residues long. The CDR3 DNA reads TGTGCCAGCAGTTTAACAGGGGGCTATGGCTACACCTTC. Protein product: CASSLTGGYGYTF.

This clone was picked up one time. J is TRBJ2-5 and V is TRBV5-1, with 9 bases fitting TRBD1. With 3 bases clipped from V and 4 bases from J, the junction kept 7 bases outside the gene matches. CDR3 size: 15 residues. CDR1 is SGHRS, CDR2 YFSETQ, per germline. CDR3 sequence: CASSSRTGERETQYF. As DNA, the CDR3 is TGCGCCAGCAGCTCGCGGACAGGGGAGCGAGAGACCCAGTACTTC.